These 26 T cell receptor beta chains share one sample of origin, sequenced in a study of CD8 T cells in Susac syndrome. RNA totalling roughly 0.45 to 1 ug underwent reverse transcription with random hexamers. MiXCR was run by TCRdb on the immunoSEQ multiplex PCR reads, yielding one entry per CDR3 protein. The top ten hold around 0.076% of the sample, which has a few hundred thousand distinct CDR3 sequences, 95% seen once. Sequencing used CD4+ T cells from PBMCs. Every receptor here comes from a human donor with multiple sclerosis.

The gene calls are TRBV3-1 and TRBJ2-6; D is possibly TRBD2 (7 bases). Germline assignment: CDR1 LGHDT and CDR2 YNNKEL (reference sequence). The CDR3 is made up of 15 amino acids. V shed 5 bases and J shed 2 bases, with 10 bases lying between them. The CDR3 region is CASSEGGTGANVLTF. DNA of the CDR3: TGTGCCAGCAGCGAGGGGGGGACTGGGGCCAACGTCCTGACTTTC.

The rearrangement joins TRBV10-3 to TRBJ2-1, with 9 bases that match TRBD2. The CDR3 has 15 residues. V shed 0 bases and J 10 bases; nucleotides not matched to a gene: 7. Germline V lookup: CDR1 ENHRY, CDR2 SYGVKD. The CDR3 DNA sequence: TGTGCCATCAGTGAGTCGTGGCGGGGGGGCGTCGAGCAGTTCTTC. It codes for CAISESWRGGVEQFF.

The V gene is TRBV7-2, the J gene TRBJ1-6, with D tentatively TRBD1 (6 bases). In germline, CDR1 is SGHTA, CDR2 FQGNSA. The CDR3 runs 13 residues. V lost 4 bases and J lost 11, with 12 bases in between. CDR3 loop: CASSSDSQAPLHF. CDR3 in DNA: TGTGCCAGCAGCTCGGACAGCCAGGCACCCCTCCACTTT.

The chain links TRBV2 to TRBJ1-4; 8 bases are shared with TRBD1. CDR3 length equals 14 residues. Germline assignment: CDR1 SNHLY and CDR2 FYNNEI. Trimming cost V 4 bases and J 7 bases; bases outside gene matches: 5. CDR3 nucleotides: TGTGCCAGCAGTGTGAACAGGGGGTCTGAAAAACTGTTTTTT. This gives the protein CASSVNRGSEKLFF. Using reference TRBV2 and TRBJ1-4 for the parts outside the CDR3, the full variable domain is EPEVTQTPSHQVTQMGQEVILRCVPISNHLYFYWYRQILGQKVEFLVSFYNNEISEKSEIFDDQFSVERPDGSNFTLKIRSTKLEDSAMYFCASSVNRGSEKLFFGSGTQLSVL.

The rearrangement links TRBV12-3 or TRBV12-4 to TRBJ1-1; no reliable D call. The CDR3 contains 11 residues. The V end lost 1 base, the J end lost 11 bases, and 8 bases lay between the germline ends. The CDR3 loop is CASSLGQGAFF. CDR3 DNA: TGTGCCAGCAGTTTAGGACAAGGGGCTTTCTTT.

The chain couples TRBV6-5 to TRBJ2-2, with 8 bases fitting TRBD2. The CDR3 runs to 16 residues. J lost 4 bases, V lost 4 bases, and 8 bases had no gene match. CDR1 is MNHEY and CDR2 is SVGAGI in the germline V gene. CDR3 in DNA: TGTGCCAGCAGTTCCCCGGGGGGGACGGGCACCGGGGAGCTGTTTTTT. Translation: CASSSPGGTGTGELFF.

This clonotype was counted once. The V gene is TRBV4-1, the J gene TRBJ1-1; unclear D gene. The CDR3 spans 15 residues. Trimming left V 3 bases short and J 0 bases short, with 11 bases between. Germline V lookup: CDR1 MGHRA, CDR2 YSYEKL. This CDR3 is CASSQFEQLNTEAFF. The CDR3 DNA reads TGCGCCAGCAGCCAGTTTGAACAGTTGAACACTGAAGCTTTCTTT.

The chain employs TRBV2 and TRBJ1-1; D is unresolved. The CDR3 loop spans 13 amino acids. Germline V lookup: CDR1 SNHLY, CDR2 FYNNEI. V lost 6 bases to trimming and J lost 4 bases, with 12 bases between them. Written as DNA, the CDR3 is TGTGCCAGCAGCCAATCCTGGGGCACTGAAGCTTTCTTT. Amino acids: CASSQSWGTEAFF.

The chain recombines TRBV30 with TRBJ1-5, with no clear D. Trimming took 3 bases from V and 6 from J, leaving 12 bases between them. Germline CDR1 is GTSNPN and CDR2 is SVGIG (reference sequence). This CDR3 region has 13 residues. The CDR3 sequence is CAWSNSAGQPQHF. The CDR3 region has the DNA TGTGCCTGGAGCAATTCCGCCGGTCAGCCCCAGCATTTT.

CDR3 in DNA: TGTGCCAGCACCCGGACAGCGAACACCGGGGAGCTGTTTTTT. Translated: CASTRTANTGELFF. The chain couples TRBV6-2 or TRBV6-3 to TRBJ2-2, with a tentative D call TRBD1 (6 bases). This CDR3 region has 14 residues. Germline lookup yields CDR1 MNHEY and CDR2 SVGEGT. V gave up 7 bases and J gave up 0 bases, with 9 bases separating them.

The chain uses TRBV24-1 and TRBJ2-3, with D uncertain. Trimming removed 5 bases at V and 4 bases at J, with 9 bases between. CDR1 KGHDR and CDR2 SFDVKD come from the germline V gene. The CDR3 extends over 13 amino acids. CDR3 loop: CATSGPHADTQYF. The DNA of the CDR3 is TGTGCCACCAGTGGACCCCACGCAGATACGCAGTATTTT.

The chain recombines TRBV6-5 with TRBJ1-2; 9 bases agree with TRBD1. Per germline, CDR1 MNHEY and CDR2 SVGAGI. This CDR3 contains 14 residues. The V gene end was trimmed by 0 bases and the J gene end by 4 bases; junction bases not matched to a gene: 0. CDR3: CASSYSDRGYGYTF. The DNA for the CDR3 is TGTGCCAGCAGTTACTCGGACAGGGGCTATGGCTACACCTTC.

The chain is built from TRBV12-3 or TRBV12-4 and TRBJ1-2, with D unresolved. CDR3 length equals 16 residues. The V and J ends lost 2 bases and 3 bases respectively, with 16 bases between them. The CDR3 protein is CASSLRSGGSHYGYTF. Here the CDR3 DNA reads TGTGCCAGCAGTTTAAGGTCGGGCGGATCACACTATGGCTACACCTTC.

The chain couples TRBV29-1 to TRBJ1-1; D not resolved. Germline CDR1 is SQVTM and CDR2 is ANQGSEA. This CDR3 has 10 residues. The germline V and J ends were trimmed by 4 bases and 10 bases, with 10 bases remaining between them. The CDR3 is CSVGSRGAFF. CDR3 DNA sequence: TGCAGCGTTGGTAGTAGAGGAGCTTTCTTT.

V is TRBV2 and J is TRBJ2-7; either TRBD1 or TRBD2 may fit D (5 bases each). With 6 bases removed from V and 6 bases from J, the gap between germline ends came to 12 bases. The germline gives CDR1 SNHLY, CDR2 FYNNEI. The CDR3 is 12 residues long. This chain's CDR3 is CASRPVGGEQYV. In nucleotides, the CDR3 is TGTGCCAGCAGGCCGGTTGGGGGCGAGCAGTACGTC.

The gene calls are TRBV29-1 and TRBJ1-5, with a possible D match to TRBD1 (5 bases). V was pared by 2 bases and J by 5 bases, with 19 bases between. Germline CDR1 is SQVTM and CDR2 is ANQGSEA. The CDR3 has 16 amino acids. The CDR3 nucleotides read TGCAGCGTTGAACCACGAGCGGGGCGTCTTTATCAGCCCCAGCATTTT. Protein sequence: CSVEPRAGRLYQPQHF.

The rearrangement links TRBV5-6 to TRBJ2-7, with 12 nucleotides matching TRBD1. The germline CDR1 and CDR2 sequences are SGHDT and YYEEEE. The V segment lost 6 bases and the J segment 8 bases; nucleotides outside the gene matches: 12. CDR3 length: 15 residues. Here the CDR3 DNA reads TGTGCCAGCACCTGGGGGACAGGGGGCAAGGTAAAGCAGTACTTC. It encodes CASTWGTGGKVKQYF.

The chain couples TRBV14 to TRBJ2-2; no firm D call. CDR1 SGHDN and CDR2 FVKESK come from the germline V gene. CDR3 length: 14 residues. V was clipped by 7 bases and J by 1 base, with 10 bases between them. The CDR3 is CASMERKNTGELFF. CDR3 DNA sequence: TGTGCCAGCATGGAGAGAAAGAACACCGGGGAGCTGTTTTTT.

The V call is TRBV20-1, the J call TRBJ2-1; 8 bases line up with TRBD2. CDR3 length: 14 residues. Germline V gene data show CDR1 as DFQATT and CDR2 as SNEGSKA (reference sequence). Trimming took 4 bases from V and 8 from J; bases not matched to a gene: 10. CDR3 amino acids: CSATGSTGGDEQFF. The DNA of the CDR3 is TGCAGTGCTACTGGGTCAACGGGGGGGGATGAGCAGTTCTTC.

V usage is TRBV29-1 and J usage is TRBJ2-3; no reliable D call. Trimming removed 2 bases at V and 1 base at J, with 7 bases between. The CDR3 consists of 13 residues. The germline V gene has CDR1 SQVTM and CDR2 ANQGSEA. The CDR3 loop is CSVELGGTDTQYF. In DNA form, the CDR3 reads TGCAGCGTTGAACTGGGTGGCACAGATACGCAGTATTTT.

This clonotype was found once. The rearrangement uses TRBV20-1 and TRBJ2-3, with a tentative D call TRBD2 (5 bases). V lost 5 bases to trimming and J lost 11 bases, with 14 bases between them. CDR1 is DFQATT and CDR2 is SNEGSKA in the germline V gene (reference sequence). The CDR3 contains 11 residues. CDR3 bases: TGCAGTGCTGGTGGAAGCGGTGTGCAGTATTTT. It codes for CSAGGSGVQYF.

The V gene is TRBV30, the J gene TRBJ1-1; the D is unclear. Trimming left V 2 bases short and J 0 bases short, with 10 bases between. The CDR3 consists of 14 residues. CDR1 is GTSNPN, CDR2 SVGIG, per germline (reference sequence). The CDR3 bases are TGTGCCTGGAGTTTGACTGTTATGAACACTGAAGCTTTCTTT. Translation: CAWSLTVMNTEAFF.

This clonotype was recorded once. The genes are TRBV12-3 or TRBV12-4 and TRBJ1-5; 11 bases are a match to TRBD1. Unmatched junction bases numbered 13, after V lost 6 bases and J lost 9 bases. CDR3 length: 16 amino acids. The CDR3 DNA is TGTGCCAGCAGCGAGGACAGGGGGCGAACCCCCGGGCCCCAGCATTTT. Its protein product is CASSEDRGRTPGPQHF.

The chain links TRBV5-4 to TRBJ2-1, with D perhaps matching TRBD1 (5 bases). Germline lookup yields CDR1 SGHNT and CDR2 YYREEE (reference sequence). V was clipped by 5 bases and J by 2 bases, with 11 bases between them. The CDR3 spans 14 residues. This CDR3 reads CASRPDTAYNEQFF. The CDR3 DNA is TGTGCCAGCAGACCGGACACAGCCTACAATGAGCAGTTCTTC.

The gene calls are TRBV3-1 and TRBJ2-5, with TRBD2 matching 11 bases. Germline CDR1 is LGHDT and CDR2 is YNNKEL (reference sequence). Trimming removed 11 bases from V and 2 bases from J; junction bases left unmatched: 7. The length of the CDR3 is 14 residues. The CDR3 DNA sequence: TGTGCCTGTCAACTAGCGGGGGTTCAAGAGACCCAGTACTTC. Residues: CACQLAGVQETQYF.

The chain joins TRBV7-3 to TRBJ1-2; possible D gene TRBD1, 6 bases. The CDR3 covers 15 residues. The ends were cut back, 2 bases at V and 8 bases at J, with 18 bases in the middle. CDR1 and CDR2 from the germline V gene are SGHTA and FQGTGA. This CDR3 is CASSLVGGGAYGYTF. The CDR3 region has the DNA TGTGCCAGCAGCTTAGTCGGAGGGGGGGCCTACGGCTACACCTTC.